A selection of T cell receptor beta chains follows, all from one sample in a study of blood T cell repertoires in COVID-19. The data were produced by immunoSEQ multiplex PCR, yet TCRdb's version contains in-frame clones alone and is incomplete. The data contain about 90,000 clones, around 89% of them singletons. What was sequenced was peripheral blood. The receptors were sampled from a man between 50 and 59 years old with COVID-19, enrolled during active disease. The conserved cysteine and the conserved F or W are not part of the CDR3 here. Clone size is not always given. Where it is, it says once, few, many or a class for expanded clones.

V	J	size	CDR3
TRBV2	TRBJ2-7	NA	ASTSQGSSYEQY
TRBV10-3	TRBJ1-6	NA	AISQGDYNSPLH
TRBV4-1	TRBJ1-1	NA	ASRESLGPQGAVLAF
TRBV19	TRBJ1-6	NA	ASKEALYNSPLH
TRBV7-2	TRBJ1-2	NA	ASSQGGGYGYT
TRBV14	TRBJ2-7	few	ASSHGRGLYEQY
TRBV4-2	TRBJ2-3	NA	ASSPSTSGGTDTQY
TRBV5-5	TRBJ2-7	NA	ASSLGGLPIGEQY
TRBV12-5	TRBJ2-5	NA	ASSQFQETQY
TRBV7-9	TRBJ1-3	NA	ASSLVWDRNSGNTIY
TRBV2	TRBJ1-5	NA	ASRGQGDQPQH
TRBV12-3/TRBV12-4	TRBJ2-1	NA	ASSPRTGGEQF
TRBV5-1	TRBJ1-4	NA	ASSLGTGSTNEKLF
TRBV10-3	TRBJ2-7	NA	AISNRDTLSYEQY
TRBV2	TRBJ1-1	NA	ASSEYPGSGTEAF
TRBV5-5	TRBJ2-3	NA	ASSQMVATRITDTQY
TRBV19	TRBJ1-6	NA	ASSTRDMGYSPLH
TRBV6-5	TRBJ1-1	once	ASSYFGARNTEAF
TRBV5-6	TRBJ2-3	once	ASSSLGGADTQY
TRBV29-1	TRBJ1-1	NA	SVARGNTEAF
TRBV12-3/TRBV12-4	TRBJ2-7	NA	ASRARGSYEQY
TRBV3-1/TRBV3-2	TRBJ2-7	NA	ASSHPPGLAGGYEQY
TRBV5-4	TRBJ1-2	NA	ASSLRRGPGYT
TRBV5-1	TRBJ1-1	NA	ASRPDNSEAF
TRBV6-6	TRBJ1-6	NA	ASSYSQAGNSPLH
TRBV12-3/TRBV12-4	TRBJ2-7	NA	ASSFGGTYEQY
TRBV28	TRBJ1-6	NA	ASSLLGTANSPLH
TRBV2	TRBJ2-4	NA	ASSILPAGAKNIQY
TRBV5-1	TRBJ2-3	NA	ASSLAQSGDTQY
TRBV7-3	TRBJ2-2	NA	ASRPGTGTDTGELF
TRBV2	TRBJ1-6	NA	ASSEPGVTSPLH
TRBV7-9	TRBJ1-3	NA	ASSEEPAGNTIY
TRBV21-1	TRBJ2-5	NA	ASSKWPTQETQY
TRBV27	TRBJ2-7	NA	ASSLTASYEQY
TRBV28	TRBJ1-5	NA	ASSSPGTSFYSNQPQH
TRBV30	TRBJ1-6	NA	AWSFHRVAYNSPLH
TRBV19	TRBJ2-1	NA	ASRLNPYNEQF
TRBV5-4	TRBJ2-3	NA	ASSLITGGYTDTQY
TRBV19	TRBJ1-5	NA	ASSLTRLPNQPQH
TRBV7-9	TRBJ1-1	NA	ASSLLHREGTEAF
TRBV10-3	TRBJ2-7	NA	AIRATGAISYEQY
TRBV12-3/TRBV12-4	TRBJ2-7	NA	ASSWTSGYEQY
TRBV5-1	TRBJ2-7	NA	ASSLAGDRYEQY
TRBV6-1	TRBJ1-1	NA	ASSEPRVNTEAF
TRBV19	TRBJ2-1	NA	ASSIVSGADEQF
TRBV6-5	TRBJ1-5	NA	ASSDGQGANQPQH
TRBV6-5	TRBJ2-3	once	ASNQGWGPDTQY
TRBV30	TRBJ2-3	NA	AWTLGTGVADTQY
TRBV27	TRBJ2-6	NA	ASSFATAGANVLT
TRBV3-1/TRBV3-2	TRBJ2-5	NA	ASSWGGGPTVKETQY
TRBV7-9	TRBJ2-2	many	ASSLGDSGFTGELF
TRBV29-1	TRBJ1-1	once	SVGSYTEAF
TRBV3-1/TRBV3-2	TRBJ2-7	NA	ASSRGQGGSYEQY
TRBV5-4	TRBJ2-5	NA	ASSSVSHQETQY
TRBV11-2	TRBJ2-5	once	ASSLRTGYAQETQY
TRBV30	TRBJ1-5	NA	AWSVQRRQPQH
TRBV6-1	TRBJ1-1	NA	ASSEAGTGGTEAF